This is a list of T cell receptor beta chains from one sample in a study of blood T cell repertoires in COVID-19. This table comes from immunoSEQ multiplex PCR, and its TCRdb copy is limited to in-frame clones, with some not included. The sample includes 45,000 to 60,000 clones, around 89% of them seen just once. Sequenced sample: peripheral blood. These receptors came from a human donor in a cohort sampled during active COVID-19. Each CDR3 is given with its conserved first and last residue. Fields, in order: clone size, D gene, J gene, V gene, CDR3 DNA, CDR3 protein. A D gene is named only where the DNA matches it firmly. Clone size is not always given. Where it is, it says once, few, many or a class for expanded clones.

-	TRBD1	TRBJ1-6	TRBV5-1	TGCGCCAGCAGCCCGGACAGGGAAGGCTCACCCCTCCACTTT	CASSPDREGSPLHF
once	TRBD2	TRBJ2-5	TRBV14	TGTGCCAGCAGCCTATTACTAGCGGGGGTTTTGGAGACCCAGTACTTC	CASSLLLAGVLETQYF
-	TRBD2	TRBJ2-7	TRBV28	TGTGCCAGCAGTTTCTTCGGGGGCGGGAGGGGACAGAAGGGGAGCTCCTACGAGCAGTACTTC	CASSFFGGGRGQKGSSYEQYF
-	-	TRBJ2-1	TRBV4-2	TGTGCCAGCAGCCAGGGTCGTACAGGTTCCTACAATGAGCAGTTCTTC	CASSQGRTGSYNEQFF
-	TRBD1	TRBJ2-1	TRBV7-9	TGTGCCAGCAGCAATAGTTTGGGCCCCGGGACAGGGGGCTACAATGAGCAGTTCTTC	CASSNSLGPGTGGYNEQFF
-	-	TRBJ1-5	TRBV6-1	TGTGCCAGCAGTGATGCAGGGTATCAGCCCCAGCATTTT	CASSDAGYQPQHF
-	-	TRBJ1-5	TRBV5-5	TGTGCCAGCAGCTTGGCACGGGGTAGCAATCAGCCCCAGCATTTT	CASSLARGSNQPQHF
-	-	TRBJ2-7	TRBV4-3	TGCGCCAGCAGCCAAGATCGGGGCGGGACCTACGAGCAGTACTTC	CASSQDRGGTYEQYF
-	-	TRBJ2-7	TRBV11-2	TGTGCCAGCAGCTTAGTTCTGAGCTACGAGCAGTACTTC	CASSLVLSYEQYF
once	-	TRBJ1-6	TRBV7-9	TGTGCCAGCAGCGTTCAAAATTCACCCCTCCACTTT	CASSVQNSPLHF
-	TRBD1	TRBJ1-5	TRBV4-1	TGCGCCAGCAGCTCGGACAGGGCCGGCAATCAGCCCCAGCATTTT	CASSSDRAGNQPQHF
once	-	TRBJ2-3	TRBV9	TGTGCCAGCAGCCCCGGGGCGGGACGCACAGATACGCAGTATTTT	CASSPGAGRTDTQYF
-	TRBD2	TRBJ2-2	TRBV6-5	TGTGCCAGCATGGTACTAGCGGGAGGTGGGGAGCTGTTTTTT	CASMVLAGGGELFF
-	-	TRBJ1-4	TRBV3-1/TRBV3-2	TGTGCCAGCAGCGGCGGGTTGCCTAATGAAAAACTGTTTTTT	CASSGGLPNEKLFF
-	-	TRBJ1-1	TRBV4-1	TGCGCCAGCAGCCAAGATTGGCCAGGGCCGAACACTGAAGCTTTCTTT	CASSQDWPGPNTEAFF
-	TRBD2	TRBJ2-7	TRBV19	TGTGCCAGTAGTAGGCGGGGGACCTCCTACGAGCAGTACTTC	CASSRRGTSYEQYF
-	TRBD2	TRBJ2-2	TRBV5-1	TGCGCCAGCAGCTTGGTTAGCGGGACGAACACCGGGGAGCTGTTTTTT	CASSLVSGTNTGELFF
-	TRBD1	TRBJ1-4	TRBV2	TGTGCCAGCAGGAGGACAGGGCAATCAGAAAAACTGTTTTTT	CASRRTGQSEKLFF
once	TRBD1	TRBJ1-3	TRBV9	TGTGCCAGCAGCGCCGGACAGGTAGCTGACACCATATATTTT	CASSAGQVADTIYF
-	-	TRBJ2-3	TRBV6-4	TGTGCCAGCAGCGTCAACTGGGACTCCGTAGATACGCAGTATTTT	CASSVNWDSVDTQYF
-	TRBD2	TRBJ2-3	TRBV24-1	TGTGCCACCAGTGATCAAAGGACTAGCGGGAGGCACACAGATACGCAGTATTTT	CATSDQRTSGRHTDTQYF
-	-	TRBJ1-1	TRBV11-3	TGTGCCAGCAGCTTAGATGGAGGACGTGAAGCTTTCTTT	CASSLDGGREAFF
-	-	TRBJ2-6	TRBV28	TGTGCCAGCAGTTTATTCTCTTCTGGGGCCAACGTCCTGACTTTC	CASSLFSSGANVLTF
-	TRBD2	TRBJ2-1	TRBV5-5	TGTGCCAGCAGCCCCTGGACTAGCGGGGTTAGCGATGAGCAGTTCTTC	CASSPWTSGVSDEQFF
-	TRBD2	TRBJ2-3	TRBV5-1	TGCGCCAGCAGCGCAAGCACTAGCGGGGGGGCCGGGGATACGCAGTATTTT	CASSASTSGGAGDTQYF
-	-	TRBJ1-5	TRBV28	TGTGCCAGCAGCTTGACCGGGCGAGGGGGGCCCCAGCATTTT	CASSLTGRGGPQHF
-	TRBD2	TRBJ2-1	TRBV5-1	TGCGCCAGCAGCTTGGGACTAGCGGGGGGGCGTTATGAGCAGTTCTTC	CASSLGLAGGRYEQFF
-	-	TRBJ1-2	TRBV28	TGTGCCAGCAGACCCCTCGACAGGCCCCGTTACACCTTC	CASRPLDRPRYTF
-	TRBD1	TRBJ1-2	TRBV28	TGTGCCAGCAGCCAGGGGGCAGGATCCTATGGCTACACCTTC	CASSQGAGSYGYTF